The next 15 T cell receptor beta chains were all read from a single sample in a study of cytomegalovirus exposure and HLA in healthy donors. Amplification used 60 Vbeta primers and 13 Jbeta primers. TCRdb's copy holds only in-frame clones and misses some; the assay was immunoSEQ multiplex PCR. Of around 64,000 clones detected, 85% appear once; the ten largest clones hold about 11%. Sequencing input: PBMCs. Source of these receptors: a female donor in good health and CMV-seronegative.

This clone showed up just a few times. V usage is TRBV15 and J usage is TRBJ1-2, with TRBD1 identical over 7 bases. Germline V gene data show CDR1 as LNHNV and CDR2 as YYDKDF (reference sequence). V gave up 0 bases and J gave up 5 bases; unmatched junction bases: 9. This CDR3 comprises 16 residues. CDR3 in amino acids: CATSRDGDRADYGYTF. The CDR3 DNA is TGTGCCACCAGCAGAGATGGCGACAGGGCCGATTATGGCTACACCTTC.

The chain joins TRBV6-5 to TRBJ1-1; 7 bases fit TRBD1. CDR3 length: 14 residues. The germline V gene has CDR1 MNHEY and CDR2 SVGAGI. The V gene end was trimmed by 2 bases and the J gene end by 5 bases; junction bases not matched to a gene: 5. The CDR3 loop reads CASSYEGAGTEAFF. The CDR3 region has the DNA TGTGCCAGCAGTTACGAGGGGGCAGGAACTGAAGCTTTCTTT.

With regard to this clone: One junction end disagrees with the germline gene, perhaps due to a read error. The chain carries TRBV7-9 and TRBJ2-2; the match to TRBD1 covers 9 bases. This CDR3 has 16 residues. From germline, CDR1 is SEHNR and CDR2 FQNEAQ (reference sequence). CDR3 bases: TGTTCCAGCAGCTTAGGGGGACAGGGAGAAGCCGGGGAGCTGTTTTTT. It translates to CSSSLGGQGEAGELFF.

This clone was seen a single time. V and J are TRBV2 and TRBJ2-1; a possible D gene is TRBD2 (5 bases). The CDR3 has 14 residues. The ends were cut back, 3 bases at V and 2 bases at J, with 8 bases in the middle. The germline V gene encodes CDR1 SNHLY and CDR2 FYNNEI. The CDR3 is CASSDGGPYNEQFF. The CDR3 DNA reads TGTGCCAGCAGTGACGGCGGGCCCTACAATGAGCAGTTCTTC. Full variable domain (remainder filled in from reference TRBV2 and TRBJ2-1): EPEVTQTPSHQVTQMGQEVILRCVPISNHLYFYWYRQILGQKVEFLVSFYNNEISEKSEIFDDQFSVERPDGSNFTLKIRSTKLEDSAMYFCASSDGGPYNEQFFGPGTRLTVL.

The chain employs TRBV6-1 and TRBJ2-3; 8 bases are shared with TRBD2. Germline CDR1 MNHNS, CDR2 SASEGT. This CDR3 has 16 amino acids. The trim removed 2 bases at V and 5 bases at J, leaving 9 bases unmatched. Written as DNA, the CDR3 is TGTGCCAGCAGTGAATGGGGCGGGAGGAATGGAGATACGCAGTATTTT. Encoded protein: CASSEWGGRNGDTQYF.

DNA of the CDR3: TGTGCCAGCAGCCCCGACCCCAGGAACGTGCCACCCCTCCACTTT. This codes for CASSPDPRNVPPLHF. The V gene is TRBV11-2, the J gene TRBJ1-6; D gene ambiguous. Germline V gene data show CDR1 as SGHAT and CDR2 as FQNNGV. The CDR3 runs to 15 residues. V was trimmed by 5 bases and J by 11 bases, leaving 19 bases between them.

The genes are TRBV29-1 and TRBJ2-7; D not certain. Germline assignment: CDR1 SQVTM and CDR2 ANQGSEA. The V end lost 0 bases, the J end lost 0 bases, and 12 bases lay between the germline ends. The CDR3 is 15 residues long. CDR3 amino acids: CSVEDRARSSYEQYF. The DNA for the CDR3 is TGCAGCGTTGAAGATCGCGCCAGGTCCTCCTACGAGCAGTACTTC.

The chain employs TRBV10-1 and TRBJ1-3; D is undetermined. The CDR3 spans 15 residues. Germline CDR1 is WNHNN and CDR2 is SYGVQD (reference sequence). The V gene lost 9 bases and the J gene lost 0 bases, with 15 bases spanning the gap. CDR3 loop: CASPDRTSSGNTIYF. The CDR3 DNA follows: TGCGCCAGTCCGGACCGTACTAGCTCTGGAAACACCATATATTTT.

This clone has just a few counts. The chain couples TRBV7-9 to TRBJ1-1; D gene unclear. The germline gives CDR1 SEHNR, CDR2 FQNEAQ (reference sequence). V dropped 6 bases and J dropped 4 bases, with 12 bases sitting between them. This CDR3 has 13 amino acids. This CDR3 reads CASRPGEVTEAFF. The CDR3 bases are TGTGCCAGCAGACCCGGGGAGGTCACTGAAGCTTTCTTT.

V and J are TRBV4-3 and TRBJ2-1; D unresolved. The V and J ends lost 1 base and 6 bases respectively, with 7 bases between them. Per the germline V gene, CDR1 is LGHNA and CDR2 is YSLEER. This CDR3 is built from 13 residues. DNA of the CDR3: TGCGCCAGCAGCCAAGCGCCAGGCAATGAGCAGTTCTTC. This translates into CASSQAPGNEQFF.

This clone was seen a handful of times. This chain connects TRBV11-1 to TRBJ2-7; D is possibly TRBD2 (6 bases). In germline, CDR1 is SGHAT, CDR2 FQDESV (reference sequence). Trimming stripped 2 bases from V and 2 bases from J, with 13 bases between. The CDR3 is made up of 15 amino acids. The DNA for the CDR3 is TGTGCCAGCAGCTTAACGGGGGACGGCCCCTACGAGCAGTACTTC. This encodes CASSLTGDGPYEQYF.

The chain recombines TRBV5-4 with TRBJ1-2; TRBD1 agrees at 7 bases. The CDR3 length is 13 residues. The germline gives CDR1 SGHNT, CDR2 YYREEE (reference sequence). The J segment lost 7 bases and the V segment lost 4 bases, leaving 7 bases of the junction unmatched. The CDR3 loop is CASSMETGSGYTF. For the CDR3, the DNA is TGTGCCAGCAGCATGGAGACAGGGAGTGGCTACACCTTC.

The chain employs TRBV18 and TRBJ2-5; perhaps TRBD1 as D (6 bases). This CDR3 is 16 amino acids long. The germline V and J ends were trimmed by 0 bases and 3 bases, with 14 bases remaining between them. Per the germline V gene, CDR1 is KGHSH and CDR2 is LQKENI. The CDR3 DNA sequence: TGTGCCAGCTCACCACCGGGACAACCAGCCAAAGAGACCCAGTACTTC. It is translated as CASSPPGQPAKETQYF.

This chain links TRBV5-6 with TRBJ1-2; 12 nucleotides align to TRBD1. There are 17 residues in the CDR3. Germline-derived CDR1 and CDR2 are SGHDT and YYEEEE. V dropped 3 bases and J dropped 3; count of bases not matched to a gene: 9. The DNA of the CDR3 is TGTGCCAGCAGCTCAAAAACCGGGACAGGGGGCGACTATGGCTACACCTTC. It yields the protein CASSSKTGTGGDYGYTF.

With regard to this clone: Germline and junction disagree at one end, which may indicate a read error. The chain uses TRBV7-9 and TRBJ2-7, with 9 nucleotides matching TRBD2. CDR3 length: 15 amino acids. From germline, CDR1 is SEHNR and CDR2 FQNEAQ (reference sequence). The CDR3 sequence is CSSSPRSGSSYEQYF. In nucleotides, the CDR3 is TGTTCCAGCAGCCCCCGTAGCGGGAGTTCCTACGAGCAGTACTTC.